The 5 T cell receptor beta chains below were found in one sample sequenced in a study of T cell repertoires in cytomegalovirus infection. A single record per CDR3 protein comes from TCRdb applying MiXCR to the reads. The sample contains approximately 76,000 distinct CDR3 sequences, 3.5% to 4.5% of which appear only once. Source material: PBMCs. These receptors were taken from a human donor in good health (CMV status not recorded). Some clones in this sample may be carry-over from other donors' samples.

Ten or more counts support this clonotype. The rearrangement joins TRBV7-2 to TRBJ1-4; D remains ambiguous. In germline, CDR1 is SGHTA, CDR2 FQGNSA. The CDR3 runs 12 residues. The V end was cut by 3 bases, the J end by 5 bases, with 4 bases between. CDR3 bases: TGTGCCAGCAGCTTGTGGAATGAAAAACTGTTTTTT. It is translated as CASSLWNEKLFF.

This clonotype has a count of ten or more. This chain joins TRBV19 and TRBJ1-1; D unresolved. The germline V and J ends were trimmed by 7 bases and 8 bases, with 14 bases remaining between them. The length of the CDR3 is 12 residues. CDR1 LNHDA and CDR2 SQIVND come from the germline V gene (reference sequence). The DNA for the CDR3 is TGTGCCAGTACCGGCAGAAATAGGGAAGCTTTCTTT. Translated, it gives CASTGRNREAFF. Based on the CDR3 plus reference TRBV19 and TRBJ1-1, the full variable domain is DGGITQSPKYLFRKEGQNVTLSCEQNLNHDAMYWYRQDPGQGLRLIYYSQIVNDFQKGDIAEGYSVSREKKESFPLTVTSAQKNPTAFYLCASTGRNREAFFGQGTRLTVV.

This clonotype was seen ten or more times. The chain joins TRBV6-2 or TRBV6-3 to TRBJ1-3; D remains ambiguous. CDR3 length equals 14 residues. Deletions cut 2 bases from V and 1 base from J, with 6 bases between. Germline V gives CDR1 MNHEY, CDR2 SVGEGT. The CDR3 coding sequence is TGTGCCAGCAGTTACGCGGGATCTGGAAACACCATATATTTT. This codes for CASSYAGSGNTIYF.

On this clonotype: This may be a read error, as it is one base from a much larger clone. The V and J genes are TRBV14 and TRBJ1-6; 7 bases line up with TRBD1. Germline lookup yields CDR1 SGHDN and CDR2 FVKESK. V gave up 3 bases and J gave up 8 bases; unmatched junction bases: 7. CDR3 length: 15 residues. The DNA for the CDR3 is TGTGCCAGCAGCCACAGACAGGGCGGCTATTCACCCCTCCACTTT. This gives the protein CASSHRQGGYSPLHF.

This clonotype was detected many times. CDR3 sequence reads: CASGSRTGNQPQHF. Written as DNA, the CDR3 is TGTGCTAGTGGTTCCCGGACAGGGAATCAGCCCCAGCATTTT. The chain combines TRBV12-5 with TRBJ1-5; 8 bases agree with TRBD1. The CDR3 sequence is 14 residues long. V lost 4 bases and J lost 4; bases outside the gene matches: 3. Germline V CDR1 and CDR2: LGHNT, FRNRAP.